The clone carrying this TCR beta chain was seen more than once but under ten times. The antigen is not known. Second-dose schedules of about 4 or about 12 weeks were combined. These data belong to a study of T cell responses to AZD1222 COVID-19 vaccine. Repertoires were generated with immunoSEQ multiplex PCR, while TCRdb's copy carries only in-frame clones and drops some. Of about 150,000 clones detected, approximately 90% appear once; the ten largest clones hold 3% to 3.5%. Germline CDR1 reads SGHRS; CDR2 reads YFSETQ. The CDR3 is 17 residues long. Trimming cost V 4 bases and J 1 base, with 20 bases left between them. Points from the study as a whole: Nearly half of spike-specific TCRs reportedly target variant regions that are unmutated in the B.1.351 and B.1.1.7 variants. Two AZD1222 administrations were followed by greater Spike-specific TCR breadth and depth. Just a handful of AZD1222 recipients were seropositive at baseline.

This clonotype was sampled from an adult who received the AZD1222 COVID-19 vaccine. The sample here was peripheral blood, taken 28 days after the second AZD1222 dose. The chain has TRBV5-1 and TRBJ1-2; D gene ambiguous. CDR3 sequence reads: CASSPLGLDLRNYGYTF. Here the CDR3 DNA reads TGCGCCAGCAGCCCTCTAGGATTGGACCTACGTAACTATGGCTACACCTTC.